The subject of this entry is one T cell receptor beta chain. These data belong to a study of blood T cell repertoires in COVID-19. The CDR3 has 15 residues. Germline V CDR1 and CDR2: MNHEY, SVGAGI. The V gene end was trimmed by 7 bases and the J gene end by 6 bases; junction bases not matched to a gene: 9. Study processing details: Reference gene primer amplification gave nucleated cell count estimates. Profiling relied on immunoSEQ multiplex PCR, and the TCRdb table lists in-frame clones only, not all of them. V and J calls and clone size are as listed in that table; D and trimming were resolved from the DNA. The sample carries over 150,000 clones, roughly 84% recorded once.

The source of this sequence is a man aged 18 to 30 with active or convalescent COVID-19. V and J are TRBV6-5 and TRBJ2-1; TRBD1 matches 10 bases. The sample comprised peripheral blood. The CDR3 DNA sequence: TGTGCCAGCAACTCCGGGACAGGGGACTTCAATGAGCAGTTCTTC. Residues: CASNSGTGDFNEQFF.